This passage covers 16 T cell receptor beta chains from one sample sequenced in a study of early T cells in non-severe SARS-CoV-2 infection. TCRdb re-analysed the 5' RACE reads in MiXCR, keeping a single row per CDR3 protein. The data show about 30,000 distinct CDR3 sequences, about 4.6% seen once. The specimen comprised whole blood, sampled at baseline. The receptor set was obtained from an adult who was a healthcare worker with PCR-confirmed SARS-CoV-2 infection or an uninfected control (not recorded which).

This clonotype was seen more than once but under ten times. The junction and the germline gene differ at one end; a read error may be behind it. The chain has TRBV7-6 and TRBJ2-1; TRBD1 matches at 9 bases. The CDR3 is 16 amino acids. Per germline, CDR1 SGHVS and CDR2 FNYEAQ. CDR3 bases: TGTGCCAGCAGCTCTAGGACAGGGGCCTCCCACAATGAGCAGTTCTTC. The encoded protein is CASSSRTGASHNEQFF.

At least ten counts were recorded for this clonotype. The rearrangement uses TRBV18 and TRBJ1-3; 9 positions match TRBD1. The CDR3 length is 16 residues. Germline lookup yields CDR1 KGHSH and CDR2 LQKENI. V lost 6 bases and J lost 2; bases outside the gene matches: 8. Here the CDR3 DNA reads TGTGCCAGCTCCCGCGACACAGGGGGCCCTGGAAACACCATATATTTT. Translating gives CASSRDTGGPGNTIYF. Variable domain in full (rest from reference TRBV18 and TRBJ1-3): NAGVMQNPRHLVRRRGQEARLRCSPMKGHSHVYWYRQLPEEGLKFMVYLQKENIIDESGMPKERFSAEFPKEGPSILRIQQVVRGDSAAYFCASSRDTGGPGNTIYFGEGSWLTVV.

This clonotype was seen repeatedly, ten times or more. V gene TRBV6-5 combines with J gene TRBJ1-1; D perhaps matches TRBD1 (5 bases). This CDR3 has 14 amino acids. V was clipped by 2 bases and J by 3 bases, with 10 bases between them. Germline V lookup: CDR1 MNHEY, CDR2 SVGAGI. The CDR3 here is CASSYPGLDTEAFF. In nucleotides, the CDR3 is TGTGCCAGCAGTTACCCGGGGCTGGACACTGAAGCTTTCTTT.

This clonotype was recorded at least ten times. This chain joins TRBV5-6 and TRBJ2-7; D call uncertain. The germline V gene has CDR1 SGHDT and CDR2 YYEEEE. The CDR3 sequence is 15 residues long. V was clipped by 0 bases and J by 5 bases, with 15 bases between them. The CDR3 region is CASSLGSAFGNEQYF. The CDR3 coding sequence is TGTGCCAGCAGCTTGGGGAGCGCTTTTGGTAACGAGCAGTACTTC. The full variable domain, with the rest looked up from reference TRBV5-6 and TRBJ2-7, is DAGVTQSPTHLIKTRGQQVTLRCSPKSGHDTVSWYQQALGQGPQFIFQYYEEEERQRGNFPDRFSGHQFPNYSSELNVNALLLGDSALYLCASSLGSAFGNEQYFGPGTRLTVT.

This clonotype was seen many times. This chain connects TRBV10-1 to TRBJ2-7, with D hard to call. Trimming took off 7 bases at V and 2 bases at J, with 9 bases between the two ends. Per the germline V gene, CDR1 is WNHNN and CDR2 is SYGVQD (reference sequence). CDR3 length: 12 amino acids. Here the CDR3 reads CASNRRPYEQYF. CDR3 coding DNA: TGCGCCAGCAACAGACGCCCCTACGAGCAGTACTTC.

This clonotype came up many times. The chain employs TRBV27 and TRBJ2-1, with a possible D match to TRBD1 (6 bases). The germline V gene has CDR1 MNHEY and CDR2 SMNVEV (reference sequence). V gave up 1 base and J gave up 5 bases, with 9 bases separating them. CDR3 length equals 14 residues. The CDR3 here is CASSLFDRNNEQFF. DNA of the CDR3: TGTGCCAGCAGTTTATTTGACAGGAACAATGAGCAGTTCTTC.

This clonotype turned up a few times. The chain is built from TRBV7-2 and TRBJ1-5; tentatively, D is TRBD1 (5 bases). Between the trimmed V and J ends, which lost 5 bases and 6 bases, there was a span of 17 bases. CDR1 and CDR2 (germline): SGHTA, FQGNSA. The length of the CDR3 is 15 residues. CDR3 protein: CASSPQRGAGQPQHF. CDR3 sequence (DNA): TGTGCCAGCAGCCCGCAAAGGGGCGCGGGTCAGCCCCAGCATTTT.

The CDR3 is CASSLAPGRAEQYF. In DNA form, the CDR3 reads TGTGCCAGCAGCTTAGCGCCCGGCAGGGCCGAGCAGTACTTC. This chain joins TRBV7-7 and TRBJ2-7, with a weak D call TRBD1 (5 bases). The CDR3 runs 14 residues. Germline lookup yields CDR1 SSHAT and CDR2 FNYEAQ (reference sequence). V was trimmed by 0 bases and J by 6 bases, leaving 12 bases between them.

This clonotype was counted at least ten times. The chain recombines TRBV30 with TRBJ2-1; TRBD2 matches at 14 bases. Trimming removed 3 bases from V and 9 bases from J; junction bases left unmatched: 7. This CDR3 region has 15 residues. Germline assignment: CDR1 GTSNPN and CDR2 SVGIG (reference sequence). CDR3: CAWSQTGLAGAEQFF. The CDR3 DNA reads TGTGCCTGGAGCCAGACGGGACTAGCGGGGGCTGAGCAGTTCTTC.

This clonotype came up many times. The chain recombines TRBV12-3 or TRBV12-4 with TRBJ1-2; 9 bases map to TRBD1. V shed 5 bases, J shed 3 bases, and the junction held 7 bases outside the gene matches. The CDR3 runs 15 residues. The CDR3 loop is CASSQPGQGHYGYTF. The CDR3 DNA reads as TGTGCCAGCAGTCAGCCGGGACAGGGCCACTATGGCTACACCTTC.

The sample holds many counts of this clonotype. The chain carries TRBV9 and TRBJ2-3; perhaps D is TRBD1 or TRBD2 (5 bases each). The CDR3 loop spans 16 amino acids. The V gene lost 4 bases and the J gene lost 2 bases, with 17 bases spanning the gap. Germline V gene lookup returns CDR1 SGDLS and CDR2 YYNGEE. The chain's CDR3 is CASSPGNRPYTDTQYF. In nucleotides, the CDR3 is TGTGCCAGCAGCCCGGGGAACAGGCCATACACAGATACGCAGTATTTT.

The sample holds a few counts of this clonotype. This sequence joins TRBV9 and TRBJ2-7, with D possibly TRBD2 on 5 matching bases. Trimming shortened V by 0 bases and J by 0 bases, and 7 bases separated the two germline ends. There are 14 residues in the CDR3. Germline V gene lookup returns CDR1 SGDLS and CDR2 YYNGEE. The CDR3 DNA follows: TGTGCCAGCAGCGTAGACGGGAACTCCTACGAGCAGTACTTC. Translated, it gives CASSVDGNSYEQYF.

This clonotype came up many times. The rearrangement links TRBV6-2 or TRBV6-3 to TRBJ1-2; D unclear. V dropped 2 bases and J dropped 4 bases, with 20 bases sitting between them. CDR1 MNHEY and CDR2 SVGEGT come from the germline V gene. This CDR3 comprises 17 residues. CDR3: CASSYAADRTVIYGYTF. The CDR3 bases are TGTGCCAGCAGTTACGCTGCCGATCGGACGGTCATCTATGGCTACACCTTC.

This clonotype occurred many times. The rearrangement joins TRBV6-5 to TRBJ1-1; 7 bases are shared with TRBD1. CDR3 length: 14 residues. V lost 2 bases, J lost 4 bases, and 4 bases stayed unmatched. Looked up from germline, CDR1 is MNHEY and CDR2 is SVGAGI. The CDR3 sequence is CASSYRGRFTEAFF. In nucleotides, the CDR3 is TGTGCCAGCAGTTACAGGGGGCGCTTCACTGAAGCTTTCTTT.

The table lists this clonotype with many counts. J is TRBJ2-3 and V is TRBV6-4, with no clear D. The CDR3 totals 13 residues. Germline V gives CDR1 MRHNA, CDR2 SNTAGT. V dropped 2 bases and J dropped 4 bases, with 7 bases sitting between them. CDR3 loop: CASSDQGSDTQYF. The CDR3, as DNA: TGTGCCAGCAGTGACCAAGGTTCAGATACGCAGTATTTT.

There are a few counts of this clonotype. The chain links TRBV4-3 to TRBJ2-7; TRBD1 aligns across 11 bases. The length of the CDR3 is 16 residues. CDR1 and CDR2 (germline): LGHNA, YSLEER. V trimming: 0 bases; J trimming: 3 bases; junction bases outside the gene matches: 4. The DNA for the CDR3 is TGCGCCAGCAGCCAAGATATCGGGACAGGGGGCTACGAGCAGTACTTC. The encoded protein is CASSQDIGTGGYEQYF.